This T cell receptor (beta chain) emerged from a study of T-cell memory formation after mild COVID-19. In the study overall: TCR clusters largely stayed donor specific.

Concerning this clonotype: Its target is not known.

TCRdb ran MiXCR on the 5' RACE reads and lists one entry per CDR3 protein. The table has roughly 310,000 distinct CDR3 sequences, roughly 15% seen once. Whole-study findings and limits: SARS-CoV-2 specificity of second-wave clones peaking day 37 was unconfirmed.

V lost 4 bases and J 8 bases, leaving 17 bases between the germline ends. Looked up from germline, CDR1 is LGHDT and CDR2 is YNNKEL (reference sequence). CDR3 length equals 14 residues. Sequenced: PBMCs or a T cell subset sorted from them (not recorded which). This chain uses TRBV3-1 with TRBJ1-2; D gene ambiguous. This receptor was obtained from a man between 18 and 35 years old who had mild COVID-19 (a few samples of this study predate the infection). Cell type and time point are not known. The DNA for the CDR3 is TGTGCCAGCAGCCGAGAACGGGGAGGGAAAGGCTACACCTTC. As protein: CASSRERGGKGYTF.